This note documents a single T cell receptor beta chain sequence. The study recruited people aged roughly 18 to 100 years across roughly 25 US areas. Cohort placement rested on clinical history that participants reported themselves. The length of the CDR3 is 15 residues. Germline V gives CDR1 SNHLY, CDR2 FYNNEI. V lost 0 bases, J lost 12 bases, and 9 bases stayed unmatched. The sample is drawn from a study of blood T cell repertoires in COVID-19. Authors' processing steps: The assay estimated nucleated cells by amplifying reference gene primers. Assay used: immunoSEQ multiplex PCR; TCRdb lists only in-frame clones, some missing. The D gene and trimming were derived from the DNA, and the V and J assignments and clone size from that table. The sample lists 130,000 to 150,000 clones, approximately 81% seen once, with about 5.5% in the top ten.

The chain uses TRBV2 and TRBJ2-5; TRBD2 agrees at 11 bases. The TCR originated in a man between 35 and 55 years old with acute COVID-19. Specimen: PBMCs or T cells enriched from blood (not recorded which). CDR3 in amino acids: CASSEAQWLAGGKYF. The CDR3 DNA is TGTGCCAGCAGTGAAGCGCAGTGGCTAGCGGGGGGAAAGTACTTC. Together with reference TRBV2 and TRBJ2-5, the CDR3 gives the full variable domain: EPEVTQTPSHQVTQMGQEVILRCVPISNHLYFYWYRQILGQKVEFLVSFYNNEISEKSEIFDDQFSVERPDGSNFTLKIRSTKLEDSAMYFCASSEAQWLAGGKYFGPGTRLLVL.